This T cell receptor beta chain appears in the sequencing data of a study of PD-L1 blockade in urothelial cancer. Overall study context: Analysis of blood occurred 3 weeks (second dose) and 6 weeks after treatment start. General study findings and limits: Tumor-associated blood clones were expanded more by durable-benefit patients at 3 weeks.

Time point defined: pretreatment peripheral blood. Details on this clone: Its matching antigen is unknown.

Per germline, CDR1 SGHVS and CDR2 FQNEAQ. This CDR3 contains 16 residues. The ends were cut back, 5 bases at V and 4 bases at J, with 20 bases in the middle. Method: immunoSEQ multiplex PCR; TCRdb's copy keeps in-frame clones and lacks some. The repertoire holds roughly 87,000 clones, 80% to 90% seen once, with around 0.94% in the top ten. Specimen: PBMCs, collected around atezolizumab (anti-PD-L1) treatment. The chain has TRBV7-8 and TRBJ1-2, with a possible D match to TRBD1 (5 bases). This TCR was sampled from an elderly woman with urothelial cancer. In nucleotides, the CDR3 is TGTGCCAGCAGCCCCACGGGGGTAATAACTCGCTATGGCTACACCTTC. This gives the protein CASSPTGVITRYGYTF.